This T cell receptor (beta chain) was found in a study of long-term antiretroviral therapy in people with HIV. At survey level, the immunoSEQ assay was run in its v3.0 version. Profiling relied on immunoSEQ multiplex PCR, and the TCRdb table lists in-frame clones only, not all of them. The sample includes some 27,000 clones, 70% to 85% of them seen just once. CDR3 length: 15 residues. The J segment lost 7 bases and the V segment lost 4 bases, leaving 8 bases of the junction unmatched. Germline-derived CDR1 and CDR2 are SGHRS and YFSETQ. This chain connects TRBV5-1 to TRBJ2-1; TRBD2 agrees at 10 bases. Here the sequenced sample was unsorted PBMCs, taken 3 years after starting antiretroviral therapy. The sequence derives from a man between 40 and 49 years old with HIV. The CDR3 here is CASSMSGGAGNEQFF. CDR3 DNA: TGCGCCAGCAGCATGAGCGGGGGGGCCGGTAATGAGCAGTTCTTC.